Shown below are 23 T cell receptor beta chains from a single sample sequenced in a study of molecular identifiers for immune sequencing clone quantification. TCRdb itself ran the PCR reads through MiXCR, one entry per CDR3 protein. The sample has about 510,000 distinct CDR3 sequences, less than 30% seen once; the top ten hold approximately 0.76%. Input material: naive CD8+ T cells from blood, with Jurkat cell RNA spiked in. This sample's subset: FACS-sorted CD8+CD4-CCR7+CD45RA+ naive T cells. These receptors were obtained from a human donor in good health. Some libraries in this study had Jurkat cell RNA spiked in.

The chain combines TRBV5-1 with TRBJ1-3, with TRBD1 matching over 10 bases. Trimming cost V 4 bases and J 4 bases; bases outside gene matches: 17. The CDR3 runs 19 residues. CDR1 SGHRS and CDR2 YFSETQ come from the germline V gene. CDR3 DNA sequence: TGCGCCAGCAGCCCCTCCTGGGACAGGGGTTTAGCGGAAGGAAACACCATATATTTT. Amino acids: CASSPSWDRGLAEGNTIYF.

This clonotype was recorded at least ten times. The genes are TRBV5-5 and TRBJ2-6; no clear D gene. Germline V gives CDR1 SGHKS, CDR2 YYEKEE (reference sequence). The V and J ends lost 0 bases and 4 bases respectively, with 8 bases between them. The CDR3 spans 15 residues. The DNA of the CDR3 is TGTGCCAGCAGCTTGGTGGGGTCCGGGGCCAACGTCCTGACTTTC. Encoded protein: CASSLVGSGANVLTF.

Concerning this clonotype: Just one base apart from a much larger clone, this may be a read error. The V call is TRBV4-3, the J call TRBJ2-2; the D is unclear. Germline V gene data show CDR1 as LGHNA and CDR2 as YSLEER. This CDR3 has 13 residues. The CDR3 protein is CARSQDSTGELFF. CDR3 in DNA: TGCGCCCGCAGCCAAGACTCCACCGGGGAGCTGTTTTTT.

This clonotype has ten or more counts. The chain recombines TRBV11-1 with TRBJ2-7; D is perhaps TRBD1 or TRBD2 (5 bases each). CDR1 and CDR2 (germline): SGHAT, FQDESV (reference sequence). The V end lost 3 bases, the J end lost 1 base, and 10 bases lay between the germline ends. CDR3 length: 14 residues. CDR3 coding DNA: TGTGCCAGCAGCTTCCGGGACGGATCCTACGAGCAGTACTTC. Translated: CASSFRDGSYEQYF.

This clonotype has a count of ten or more. J is TRBJ2-7 and V is TRBV28, with D tentatively TRBD1 (6 bases). V gave up 5 bases and J gave up 0 bases, with 17 bases separating them. CDR1 is MDHEN, CDR2 SYDVKM, per germline. The CDR3 spans 16 residues. CDR3 protein: CASSPKVGGYSYEQYF. The CDR3 DNA sequence: TGTGCCAGCAGTCCTAAAGTAGGGGGATACTCCTACGAGCAGTACTTC.

This clonotype was picked up many times. The chain combines TRBV10-2 with TRBJ2-5; tentatively, D is TRBD1 (6 bases). Germline V gene sequence: CDR1 WSHSY, CDR2 SAAADI. This CDR3 region has 14 residues. V lost 3 bases to trimming and J lost 4 bases, with 12 bases between them. CDR3 bases: TGCGCCAGCAGTGATTGGCAGGGGATAGAGACCCAGTACTTC. Its translation: CASSDWQGIETQYF.

The DNA of the CDR3 is TGTGCCAGCAATACCTCGGGCCGTTACTCCTACAATGAGCAGTTCTTC. Amino acid sequence: CASNTSGRYSYNEQFF. The chain couples TRBV28 to TRBJ2-1, with D hard to call. CDR1 MDHEN and CDR2 SYDVKM come from the germline V gene. CDR3 length equals 16 residues. The V end was cut by 7 bases, the J end by 0 bases, with 16 bases between.

This clonotype was seen a handful of times. DNA of the CDR3: TGCAGCGTTGAAACAGATAGTGCCTACGAGCAGTACTTC. Its protein product is CSVETDSAYEQYF. The V gene is TRBV29-1, the J gene TRBJ2-7; D unclear. The CDR3 spans 13 residues. CDR1 and CDR2 from the germline V gene are SQVTM and ANQGSEA. V lost 2 bases and J lost 2, with 10 bases in between.

This clonotype showed up many times. This chain joins TRBV7-9 and TRBJ1-1; 8 nucleotides align to TRBD1. The CDR3 length is 15 residues. V was pared by 5 bases and J by 5 bases, with 10 bases of the junction left unmatched. From germline, CDR1 is SEHNR and CDR2 FQNEAQ (reference sequence). The CDR3 DNA follows: TGTGCCAGCAGCACCGCCGACAGGGGAGAGACTGAAGCTTTCTTT. Its translation: CASSTADRGETEAFF.

For this clonotype: This may stem from a read error, because a much larger clone lies one nucleotide away. The J gene is TRBJ2-2, the V gene TRBV24-1; TRBD1 matches at 8 bases. This CDR3 region has 18 residues. Per germline, CDR1 KGHDR and CDR2 SFDVKD. The CDR3 bases are TGTGCCGCCAGTGATTTGGATTCAGGGGGCGCGAACACCGGGGAGCTGTTTTTT. Translated, it gives CAASDLDSGGANTGELFF.

This clonotype turned up a few times. The chain combines TRBV20-1 with TRBJ2-7; 8 nucleotides align to TRBD1. The CDR3 runs to 15 residues. Germline-derived CDR1 and CDR2 are DFQATT and SNEGSKA (reference sequence). Trimming cost V 6 bases and J 2 bases; bases outside gene matches: 12. The CDR3 bases are TGCAGTGCAAACGAGGGGGACAGGACAACCTACGAGCAGTACTTC. It is translated as CSANEGDRTTYEQYF.

This clonotype was counted at least ten times. J is TRBJ2-1 and V is TRBV4-2; 10 bases line up with TRBD2. The germline V gene has CDR1 LGHNA and CDR2 YNFKEQ. Trimming removed 4 bases from V and 5 bases from J; junction bases left unmatched: 11. The length of the CDR3 is 17 residues. The CDR3 reads CASSRAEGLATHNEQFF. The DNA of the CDR3 is TGTGCCAGCAGCCGCGCAGAGGGACTAGCGACCCACAATGAGCAGTTCTTC.

About this clonotype itself: Given a much more abundant clone one base away, this may be a read error. V is TRBV7-9 and J is TRBJ2-7, with D unresolved. The germline gives CDR1 SEHNR, CDR2 FQNEAQ (reference sequence). The CDR3 sequence is 15 residues long. The CDR3 reads CASSSNSQLSYKQYF. The CDR3 nucleotides read TGTGCCAGCAGCTCCAACAGCCAACTCTCCTACAAGCAGTACTTC.

This clonotype has just a few counts. The genes are TRBV29-1 and TRBJ2-7, with D perhaps matching TRBD1 or TRBD2 (5 bases each). V lost 2 bases to trimming and J lost 4 bases, with 9 bases between them. The germline V gene has CDR1 SQVTM and CDR2 ANQGSEA. CDR3 length: 12 residues. The CDR3 spells CSVEQGGYEQYF. Written as DNA, the CDR3 is TGCAGCGTTGAACAGGGCGGGTACGAGCAGTACTTC.

The V gene is TRBV6-1, the J gene TRBJ2-4; D unresolved. Germline V lookup: CDR1 MNHNS, CDR2 SASEGT. The ends were cut back, 2 bases at V and 0 bases at J, with 8 bases in the middle. CDR3 size: 15 residues. In DNA, the CDR3 is TGTGCCAGCAGTGAAAATTGGGTAGCCAAAAACATTCAGTACTTC. Protein product: CASSENWVAKNIQYF.

This clonotype showed up just a few times. J is TRBJ2-3 and V is TRBV10-3, with D unresolved. CDR3 length equals 13 residues. The V and J ends lost 6 bases and 0 bases respectively, with 7 bases between them. Germline CDR1 ENHRY, CDR2 SYGVKD. This CDR3 reads CAIRMDSTDTQYF. The CDR3 region has the DNA TGTGCCATCAGAATGGACAGCACAGATACGCAGTATTTT.

This clonotype has more than one count but fewer than ten. This chain links TRBV4-3 with TRBJ2-3, with 11 bases lining up with TRBD2. The CDR3 loop spans 16 amino acids. Germline V gene lookup returns CDR1 LGHNA and CDR2 YSLEER. After removal of 2 bases from V and 2 bases from J, the junction contained 3 bases not matched to a gene. The CDR3 reads CASSQLLAGATDTQYF. CDR3 DNA: TGCGCCAGCAGCCAATTACTAGCGGGAGCCACAGATACGCAGTATTTT.

This clonotype was seen more than once but under ten times. The rearrangement joins TRBV13 to TRBJ2-7; 12 nucleotides agree with TRBD2. CDR3 length: 16 residues. V dropped 5 bases and J dropped 6; count of bases not matched to a gene: 11. Germline-derived CDR1 and CDR2 are PRHDT and FYEKMQ (reference sequence). The CDR3 region is CASSPKGLAGGSEQYF. CDR3 coding DNA: TGTGCCAGCAGCCCTAAGGGGCTAGCGGGAGGGTCCGAGCAGTACTTC. Variable domain in full (rest from reference TRBV13 and TRBJ2-7): AAGVIQSPRHLIKEKRETATLKCYPIPRHDTVYWYQQGPGQDPQFLISFYEKMQSDKGSIPDRFSAQQFSDYHSELNMSSLELGDSALYFCASSPKGLAGGSEQYFGPGTRLTVT.

On this clonotype: A single base separates this from a much larger clone, so it may be a read error. The chain has TRBV20-1 and TRBJ1-5; D is unclear. This CDR3 comprises 17 residues. Trimming pared 5 bases from V and 3 bases from J, leaving 23 bases between. From germline, CDR1 is DFQATT and CDR2 SNEGSKA (reference sequence). For the CDR3, the DNA is TGCAGTGCTGCGCACGTCTTCGGGAAAGGCTACAATCAGCCCCAGCATTTT. Protein sequence: CSAAHVFGKGYNQPQHF.

This clonotype showed up many times. The chain couples TRBV28 to TRBJ2-7, with D hard to call. This CDR3 has 13 residues. Per germline, CDR1 MDHEN and CDR2 SYDVKM. Deletions cut 5 bases from V and 5 bases from J, with 13 bases between. DNA for the CDR3: TGTGCCAGCAGTCCAACCCGTATCCACGAGCAGTACTTC. It is translated as CASSPTRIHEQYF.

The chain joins TRBV15 to TRBJ2-7; the match to TRBD2 covers 13 bases. Germline assignment: CDR1 LNHNV and CDR2 YYDKDF (reference sequence). There are 18 residues in the CDR3. V was clipped by 3 bases and J by 0 bases; unmatched bases: 8. The CDR3 region has the DNA TGTGCCACCAGCAGTCGACTAGCGGGAGGCCTGAGCTCCTACGAGCAGTACTTC. Translation gives CATSSRLAGGLSSYEQYF.

This chain joins TRBV13 and TRBJ2-7; 9 nucleotides agree with TRBD2. V lost 1 base, J lost 4 bases, and 8 bases stayed unmatched. Per the germline V gene, CDR1 is PRHDT and CDR2 is FYEKMQ (reference sequence). This CDR3 spans 16 amino acids. The CDR3: CASSLEGREGKYEQYF. In DNA, the CDR3 is TGTGCCAGCAGCTTAGAAGGGCGGGAGGGAAAGTACGAGCAGTACTTC.

In its sample, this clonotype was seen a few times. The chain links TRBV4-3 to TRBJ1-1; 11 bases line up with TRBD1. CDR3 length: 16 amino acids. V gave up 0 bases and J gave up 5 bases; unmatched junction bases: 5. Germline CDR1 and CDR2: LGHNA and YSLEER. The CDR3 loop is CASSQDWGQGVTEAFF. Here the CDR3 DNA reads TGCGCCAGCAGCCAAGATTGGGGACAGGGGGTAACTGAAGCTTTCTTT.